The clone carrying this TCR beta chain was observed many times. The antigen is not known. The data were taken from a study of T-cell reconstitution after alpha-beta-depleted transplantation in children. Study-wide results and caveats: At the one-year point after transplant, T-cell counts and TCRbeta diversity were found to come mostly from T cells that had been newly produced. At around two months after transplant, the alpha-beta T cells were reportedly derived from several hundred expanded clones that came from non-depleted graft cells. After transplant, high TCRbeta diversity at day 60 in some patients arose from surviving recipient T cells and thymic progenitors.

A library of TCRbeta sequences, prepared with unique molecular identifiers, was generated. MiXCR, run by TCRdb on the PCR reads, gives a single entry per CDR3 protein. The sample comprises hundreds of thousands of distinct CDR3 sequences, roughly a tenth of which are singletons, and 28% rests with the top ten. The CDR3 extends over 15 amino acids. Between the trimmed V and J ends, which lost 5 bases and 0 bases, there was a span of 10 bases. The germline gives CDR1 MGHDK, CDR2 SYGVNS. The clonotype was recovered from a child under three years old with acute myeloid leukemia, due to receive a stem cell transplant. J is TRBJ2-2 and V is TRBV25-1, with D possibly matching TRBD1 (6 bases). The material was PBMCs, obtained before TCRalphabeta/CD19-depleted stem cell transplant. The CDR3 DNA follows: TGTGCCAGCAGTCCACAGGGCCCGAACACCGGGGAGCTGTTTTTT. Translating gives CASSPQGPNTGELFF.